This entry concerns a single TCR beta chain. Its antigen is still unknown. Time point in this sample: recipient sample about 28 days before transplant, after cytoreduction. The protocol was immunoSEQ multiplex PCR, while the TCRdb copy is restricted to in-frame clones and leaves out a portion. The sample records about 29,000 clones, about 80% being singletons. V gave up 3 bases and J gave up 7 bases, with 9 bases separating them. The CDR3 contains 11 residues. CDR1 is GTSNPN, CDR2 SVGIG, per germline (reference sequence). This sample is drawn from a study of T cell clonotyping in hematopoietic cell transplantation. Study-wide results and caveats: Pathologically expanded recipient clonotypes increased progressively from day 30 to day 180 as diversity fell.

This clonotype was sampled from a woman aged 30 to 39 with chronic myeloid leukemia. Some clones in this sample may be carry-over from other donors' samples. This sample comprised peripheral blood mononuclear cells, obtained before stem cell transplant. The chain uses TRBV30 and TRBJ2-5; the D is unclear. The CDR3 sequence: CAWRTPLTQYF. As DNA, the CDR3 is TGTGCCTGGAGAACTCCCTTGACCCAGTACTTC.